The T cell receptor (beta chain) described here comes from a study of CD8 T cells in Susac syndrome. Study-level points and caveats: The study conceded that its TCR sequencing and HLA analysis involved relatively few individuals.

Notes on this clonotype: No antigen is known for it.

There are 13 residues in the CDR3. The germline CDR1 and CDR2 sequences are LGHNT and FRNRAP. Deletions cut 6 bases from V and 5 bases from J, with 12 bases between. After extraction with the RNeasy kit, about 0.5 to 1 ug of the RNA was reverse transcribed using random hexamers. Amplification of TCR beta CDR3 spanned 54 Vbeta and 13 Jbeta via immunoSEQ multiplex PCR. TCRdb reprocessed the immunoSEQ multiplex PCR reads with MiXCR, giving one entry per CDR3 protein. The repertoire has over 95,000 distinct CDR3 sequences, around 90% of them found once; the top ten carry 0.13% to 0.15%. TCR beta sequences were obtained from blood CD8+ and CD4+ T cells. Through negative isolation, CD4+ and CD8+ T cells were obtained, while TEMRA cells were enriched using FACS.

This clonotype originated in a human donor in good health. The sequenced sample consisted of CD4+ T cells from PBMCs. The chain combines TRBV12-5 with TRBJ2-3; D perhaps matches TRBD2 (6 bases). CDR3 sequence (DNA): TGTGCTAGTGGGGAGGGTACAGGAGATACGCAGTATTTT. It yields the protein CASGEGTGDTQYF.